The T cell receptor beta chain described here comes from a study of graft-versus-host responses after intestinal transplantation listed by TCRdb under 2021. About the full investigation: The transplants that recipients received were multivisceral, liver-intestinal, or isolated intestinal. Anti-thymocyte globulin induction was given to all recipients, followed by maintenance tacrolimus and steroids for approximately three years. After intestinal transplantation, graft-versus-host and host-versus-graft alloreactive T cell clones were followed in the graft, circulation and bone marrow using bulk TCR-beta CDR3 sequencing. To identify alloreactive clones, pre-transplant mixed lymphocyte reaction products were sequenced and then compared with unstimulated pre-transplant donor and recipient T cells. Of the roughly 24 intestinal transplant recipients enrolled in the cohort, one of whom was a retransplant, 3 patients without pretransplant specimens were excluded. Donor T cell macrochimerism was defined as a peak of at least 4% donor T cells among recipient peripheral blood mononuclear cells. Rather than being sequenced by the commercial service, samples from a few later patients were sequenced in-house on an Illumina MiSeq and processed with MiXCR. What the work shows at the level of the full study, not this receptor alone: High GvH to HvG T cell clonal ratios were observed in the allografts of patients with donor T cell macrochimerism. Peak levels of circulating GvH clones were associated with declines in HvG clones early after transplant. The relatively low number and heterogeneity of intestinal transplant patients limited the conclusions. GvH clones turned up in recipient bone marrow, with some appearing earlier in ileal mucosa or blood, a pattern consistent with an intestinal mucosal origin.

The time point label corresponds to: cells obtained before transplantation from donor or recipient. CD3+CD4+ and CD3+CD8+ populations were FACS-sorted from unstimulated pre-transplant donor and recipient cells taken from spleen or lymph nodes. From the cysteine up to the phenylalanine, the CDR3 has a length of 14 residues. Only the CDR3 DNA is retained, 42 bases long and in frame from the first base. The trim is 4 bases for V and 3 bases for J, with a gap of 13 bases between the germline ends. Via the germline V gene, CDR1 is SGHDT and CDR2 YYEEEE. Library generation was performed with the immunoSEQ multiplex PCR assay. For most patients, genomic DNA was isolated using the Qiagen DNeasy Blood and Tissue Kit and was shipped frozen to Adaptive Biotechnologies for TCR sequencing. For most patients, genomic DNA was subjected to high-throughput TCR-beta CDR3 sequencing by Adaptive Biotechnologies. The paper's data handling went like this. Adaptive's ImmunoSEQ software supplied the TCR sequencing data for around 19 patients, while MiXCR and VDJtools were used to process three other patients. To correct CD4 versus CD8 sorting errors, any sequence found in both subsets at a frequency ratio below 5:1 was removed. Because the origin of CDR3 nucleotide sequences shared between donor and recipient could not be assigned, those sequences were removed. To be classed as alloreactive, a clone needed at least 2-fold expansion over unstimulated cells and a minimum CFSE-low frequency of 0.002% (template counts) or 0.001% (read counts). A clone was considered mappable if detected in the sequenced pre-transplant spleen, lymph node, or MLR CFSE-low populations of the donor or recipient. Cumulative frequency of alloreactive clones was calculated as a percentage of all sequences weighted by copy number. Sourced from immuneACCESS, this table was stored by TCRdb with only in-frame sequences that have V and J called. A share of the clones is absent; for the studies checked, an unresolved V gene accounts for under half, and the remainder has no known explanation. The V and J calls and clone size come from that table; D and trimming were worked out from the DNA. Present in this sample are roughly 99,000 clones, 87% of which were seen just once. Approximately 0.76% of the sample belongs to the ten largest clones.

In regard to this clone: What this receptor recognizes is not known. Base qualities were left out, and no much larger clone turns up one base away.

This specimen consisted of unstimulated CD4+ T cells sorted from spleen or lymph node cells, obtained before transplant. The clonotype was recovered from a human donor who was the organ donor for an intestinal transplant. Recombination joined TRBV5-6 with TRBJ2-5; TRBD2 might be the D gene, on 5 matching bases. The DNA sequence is TGTGCCAGCAGCCCCCTGGTCGGGAAAGAGACCCAGTACTTC. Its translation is CASSPLVGKETQYF.